The subject of this entry is one T cell receptor (beta chain). TCRdb keeps only in-frame clones here, not all; method: immunoSEQ multiplex PCR. This table holds roughly 2,500,000 clones, 90% to 95% found once. The CDR3 contains 16 residues. V lost 5 bases to trimming and J lost 0 bases; unmatched junction nucleotides: 9. From germline, CDR1 is ENHRY and CDR2 SYGVKD. The data belong to a study of shared clonotypes between healthy human individuals. Study-wide context: Donors had three CD4 naive, three CD4 memory, two CD8 naive and one CD8 memory plate apiece.

The receptor comes from a man aged 18 to 29 in good health. Some clones in this sample may be carry-over from other donors' samples. The specimen was naive CD4+ T cells from PBMCs. The subset is: CD45RA+ positively selected. The chain is built from TRBV10-3 and TRBJ2-5; 7 bases map to TRBD1. The CDR3 sequence is CAISSTGARDQETQYF. Written as DNA, the CDR3 is TGTGCCATCAGTAGTACAGGGGCGAGGGACCAAGAGACCCAGTACTTC.